What follows is one T cell receptor (beta chain) and its context. The sample belongs to a study of technical replicates of blood from several donors. Germline V CDR1 and CDR2: SGHDN, FVKESK. The CDR3 extends over 15 amino acids. With V trimmed by 3 bases and J by 5 bases, 9 bases remained unmatched. The protocol was immunoSEQ multiplex PCR, while the TCRdb copy is restricted to in-frame clones and leaves out a portion. This sample has under 85,000 clones, with roughly 97% found just once. The clonotype originates from a human donor in good health. The chain links TRBV14 to TRBJ2-7; 8 positions agree with TRBD1. The source material was T cells isolated from PBMCs. Here the CDR3 reads CASSHWTGRRHEQYF. CDR3 in DNA: TGTGCCAGCAGCCACTGGACAGGGAGACGGCACGAGCAGTACTTC. Full variable domain (missing parts from reference TRBV14 and TRBJ2-7): EAGVTQFPSHSVIEKGQTVTLRCDPISGHDNLYWYRRVMGKEIKFLLHFVKESKQDESGMPNNRFLAERTGGTYSTLKVQPAELEDSGVYFCASSHWTGRRHEQYFGPGTRLTVT.